The 31 T cell receptor beta chains listed next were all sequenced from one sample in a study of cytomegalovirus exposure and HLA in healthy donors. Primers for the PCR totalled 60 Vbeta and 13 Jbeta. Clones were read by immunoSEQ multiplex PCR, and TCRdb kept only the in-frame ones, dropping some. This sample has about 120,000 clones, with just under 70% found just once. Source material: PBMCs. These receptors came from a young man in good health and CMV-seropositive.

The chain joins TRBV15 to TRBJ2-7; unclear D gene. Trimming stripped 0 bases from V and 0 bases from J, with 9 bases between. Germline CDR1 reads LNHNV; CDR2 reads YYDKDF (reference sequence). This CDR3 comprises 15 residues. The CDR3 reads CATSRDVSSSYEQYF. CDR3 coding DNA: TGTGCCACCAGCAGAGATGTGAGTAGCTCCTACGAGCAGTACTTC. The entire variable domain, with the rest obtained from reference TRBV15 and TRBJ2-7, is as follows: DAMVIQNPRYQVTQFGKPVTLSCSQTLNHNVMYWYQQKSSQAPKLLFHYYDKDFNNEADTPDNFQSRRPNTSFCFLDIRSPGLGDTAMYLCATSRDVSSSYEQYFGPGTRLTVT.

The chain uses TRBV5-1 and TRBJ2-7, with 10 bases aligning to TRBD1. V shed 0 bases and J 6 bases; nucleotides not matched to a gene: 9. CDR1 and CDR2 from the germline V gene are SGHRS and YFSETQ. This CDR3 spans 16 amino acids. The CDR3 here is CASSLEGQGRGGEQYV. CDR3 coding DNA: TGCGCCAGCAGCTTGGAGGGACAGGGGCGCGGAGGCGAGCAGTACGTC.

This rearrangement joins TRBV4-1 to TRBJ2-1; the match to TRBD1 covers 7 bases. V gave up 0 bases and J gave up 4 bases; unmatched junction bases: 6. There are 16 residues in the CDR3. Germline-derived CDR1 and CDR2 are MGHRA and YSYEKL. Here the CDR3 reads CASSQDQRGQYNEQFF. The CDR3 nucleotides read TGCGCCAGCAGCCAAGATCAAAGGGGGCAGTACAATGAGCAGTTCTTC.

This chain joins TRBV9 and TRBJ2-7; D is undetermined. The V end lost 0 bases, the J end lost 2 bases, and 6 bases lay between the germline ends. This CDR3 region has 13 residues. Per the germline V gene, CDR1 is SGDLS and CDR2 is YYNGEE. CDR3 protein: CASSVGSAYEQYF. CDR3 in DNA: TGTGCCAGCAGCGTAGGTTCAGCCTACGAGCAGTACTTC.

V is TRBV4-1 and J is TRBJ2-4; 7 bases fit TRBD2. The CDR3 runs to 13 residues. CDR1 is MGHRA, CDR2 YSYEKL, per germline. With V trimmed by 3 bases and J by 10 bases, 6 bases remained unmatched. In DNA form, the CDR3 reads TGCGCCAGCAGCCAGAGGGAGGGGCTTATTCAGTACTTC. Encoded protein: CASSQREGLIQYF.

This clone was seen more than once but under ten times. The chain has TRBV11-3 and TRBJ1-1; D is unresolved. The V end was cut by 9 bases, the J end by 4 bases, with 24 bases between. The germline V gene encodes CDR1 SGHNT and CDR2 YENEEA. This CDR3 contains 16 residues. Here the CDR3 DNA reads TGTGCCAGACATTTGGTAGCAATCCGACGGTTCACTGAAGCTTTCTTT. Encoded protein: CARHLVAIRRFTEAFF.

The chain recombines TRBV19 with TRBJ2-2, with 7 nucleotides matching TRBD2. The CDR3 runs to 14 residues. Germline V CDR1 and CDR2: LNHDA, SQIVND (reference sequence). The V gene end was trimmed by 7 bases and the J gene end by 7 bases; junction bases not matched to a gene: 9. CDR3: CASIGRESGGELFF. CDR3 sequence (DNA): TGTGCCAGTATTGGGCGGGAGTCCGGCGGGGAGCTGTTTTTT.

This clone is a singleton in its sample. This chain joins TRBV27 and TRBJ1-2; 9 bases fit TRBD1. From germline, CDR1 is MNHEY and CDR2 SMNVEV (reference sequence). The V gene end was trimmed by 6 bases and the J gene end by 4 bases; junction bases not matched to a gene: 15. The CDR3 spans 17 residues. CDR3 DNA: TGTGCCAGCAGAAGAGGGGGGACAGGGCATTCTCCCTATGGCTACACCTTC. Protein sequence: CASRRGGTGHSPYGYTF.

This chain joins TRBV5-5 and TRBJ2-2; 16 bases are a match to TRBD2. V shed 5 bases and J 4 bases; nucleotides not matched to a gene: 11. This CDR3 has 19 amino acids. Germline lookup yields CDR1 SGHKS and CDR2 YYEKEE (reference sequence). This chain's CDR3 is CASSTPGLAGGLSTGELFF. Here the CDR3 DNA reads TGTGCCAGCAGTACCCCGGGACTAGCGGGGGGGCTTAGCACCGGGGAGCTGTTTTTT.

V and J are TRBV11-2 and TRBJ1-2, with 7 bases matching TRBD1. Germline CDR1 reads SGHAT; CDR2 reads FQNNGV. V lost 2 bases and J lost 0; bases outside the gene matches: 3. The CDR3 is 15 amino acids. This CDR3 reads CASSLFQGANYGYTF. The CDR3 DNA sequence: TGTGCCAGCAGCTTATTCCAGGGGGCTAACTATGGCTACACCTTC.

This sequence joins TRBV11-2 and TRBJ2-4; D possibly corresponds to TRBD1 (5 bases). Germline lookup yields CDR1 SGHAT and CDR2 FQNNGV. V dropped 2 bases and J dropped 4 bases, with 15 bases sitting between them. CDR3 length: 16 amino acids. The CDR3 here is CASSLLTTKGKNIQYF. The CDR3 DNA follows: TGTGCCAGCAGCTTACTTACAACGAAGGGGAAAAACATTCAGTACTTC.

This clone appeared a few times. The CDR3 bases are TGTGCCAGCAGTCTAGAAGCTGAAGCTTTCTTT. Protein product: CASSLEAEAFF. The gene calls are TRBV7-9 and TRBJ1-1; D is undetermined. Germline loops: CDR1 SEHNR, CDR2 FQNEAQ (reference sequence). Trimming stripped 6 bases from V and 6 bases from J, with 8 bases between. CDR3 size: 11 residues.

The rearrangement joins TRBV11-3 to TRBJ2-5; 14 bases match TRBD2. The CDR3 extends over 17 amino acids. Germline V lookup: CDR1 SGHNT, CDR2 YENEEA. V gave up 1 base and J gave up 5 bases; unmatched junction bases: 6. CDR3 loop: CASSLGGTSGGTETQYF. The CDR3 coding sequence is TGTGCCAGCAGCTTAGGTGGGACTAGCGGGGGCACGGAGACCCAGTACTTC. The whole variable domain, filled in from reference TRBV11-3 and TRBJ2-5, reads EAGVVQSPRYKIIEKKQPVAFWCNPISGHNTLYWYLQNLGQGPELLIRYENEEAVDDSQLPKDRFSAERLKGVDSTLKIQPAELGDSAVYLCASSLGGTSGGTETQYFGPGTRLLVL.

The V call is TRBV7-2, the J call TRBJ2-7; 10 bases line up with TRBD2. The V gene's germline CDR1 is SGHTA and CDR2 FQGNSA. With V trimmed by 0 bases and J by 9 bases, 11 bases remained unmatched. This CDR3 has 16 residues. The CDR3, as DNA: TGTGCCAGCAGCTTAGCGGGAGCGGGGGGGAGGATCGGGCAGTACTTC. Translating it yields CASSLAGAGGRIGQYF.

In its sample, this clone was seen a few times. This chain connects TRBV5-1 to TRBJ2-1, with 7 bases that match TRBD2. The CDR3 has 16 amino acids. Germline CDR1 reads SGHRS; CDR2 reads YFSETQ. After removal of 0 bases from V and 5 bases from J, the junction contained 8 bases not matched to a gene. DNA for the CDR3: TGCGCCAGCAGCTTGGGAGCGCGGACTAGTAACAATGAGCAGTTCTTC. Protein product: CASSLGARTSNNEQFF.

The genes are TRBV6-5 and TRBJ2-1; 9 bases map to TRBD2. The CDR3 totals 12 residues. V dropped 2 bases and J dropped 10; count of bases not matched to a gene: 0. Germline lookup yields CDR1 MNHEY and CDR2 SVGAGI. CDR3: CASSYGLAEQFF. DNA of the CDR3: TGTGCCAGCAGTTACGGACTAGCGGAGCAGTTCTTC.

The chain combines TRBV5-1 with TRBJ2-2; 9 bases map to TRBD2. Germline V CDR1 and CDR2: SGHRS, YFSETQ. CDR3 length equals 17 residues. After removal of 0 bases from V and 1 base from J, the junction contained 4 bases not matched to a gene. CDR3 loop: CASSLVRLAVNTGELFF. The CDR3 region has the DNA TGCGCCAGCAGCTTGGTCAGACTAGCGGTGAACACCGGGGAGCTGTTTTTT.

The chain carries TRBV5-6 and TRBJ1-2; D remains ambiguous. Germline CDR1 SGHDT, CDR2 YYEEEE. The CDR3 spans 12 residues. V gave up 5 bases and J gave up 5 bases, with 10 bases separating them. The CDR3: CASSKDWYGYTF. For the CDR3, the DNA is TGTGCCAGCAGTAAGGACTGGTATGGCTACACCTTC.

CDR3 amino acids: CASSLVFSAYGYTF. In DNA form, the CDR3 reads TGTGCCAGCAGCTTAGTGTTCAGTGCCTATGGCTACACCTTC. The V and J genes are TRBV11-2 and TRBJ1-2; D unclear. The CDR3 is 14 amino acids. Germline V gene lookup returns CDR1 SGHAT and CDR2 FQNNGV. Trimming left V 1 base short and J 4 bases short, with 10 bases between. The full variable domain, its missing parts supplied by reference TRBV11-2 and TRBJ1-2, is EAGVAQSPRYKIIEKRQSVAFWCNPISGHATLYWYQQILGQGPKLLIQFQNNGVVDDSQLPKDRFSAERLKGVDSTLKIQPAKLEDSAVYLCASSLVFSAYGYTFGSGTRLTVV.

Here the CDR3 reads CASSARLAGTLSTDTQYF. The CDR3 DNA sequence: TGTGCCAGCAGTGCTCGGCTAGCGGGAACTTTAAGTACAGATACGCAGTATTTT. J is TRBJ2-3 and V is TRBV2, with TRBD2 identical over 9 bases. Germline V gene sequence: CDR1 SNHLY, CDR2 FYNNEI. CDR3 size: 18 residues. With 4 bases clipped from V and 3 bases from J, the junction kept 14 bases outside the gene matches. Looking up the rest from reference TRBV2 and TRBJ2-3 gives the full variable domain: EPEVTQTPSHQVTQMGQEVILRCVPISNHLYFYWYRQILGQKVEFLVSFYNNEISEKSEIFDDQFSVERPDGSNFTLKIRSTKLEDSAMYFCASSARLAGTLSTDTQYFGPGTRLTVL.

The chain joins TRBV4-3 to TRBJ1-4, with TRBD1 matching 10 bases. Trimming cost V 3 bases and J 8 bases; bases outside gene matches: 15. This CDR3 has 18 residues. Germline CDR1 LGHNA, CDR2 YSLEER. The CDR3 DNA sequence: TGCGCCAGCAGCCAGGGACAGGGGTGGAAGGATCTCCGGGAAAAACTGTTTTTT. Encoded protein: CASSQGQGWKDLREKLFF.

This chain links TRBV12-5 with TRBJ2-5, with 8 bases matching TRBD2. After removal of 4 bases from V and 2 bases from J, the junction contained 0 bases not matched to a gene. The CDR3 totals 13 residues. The germline V gene encodes CDR1 LGHNT and CDR2 FRNRAP. CDR3 nucleotide sequence: TGTGCTAGTGGTTCTAGCGGGCAAGAGACCCAGTACTTC. It translates to CASGSSGQETQYF.

The J gene is TRBJ2-3, the V gene TRBV5-1; 7 bases are shared with TRBD2. J lost 0 bases, V lost 7 bases, and 11 bases had no gene match. CDR1 is SGHRS and CDR2 is YFSETQ in the germline V gene. The CDR3 has 16 amino acids. The CDR3 sequence: CASAPSGAGSTDTQYF. DNA for the CDR3: TGCGCCAGCGCTCCCTCAGGAGCGGGAAGCACAGATACGCAGTATTTT.

The chain is built from TRBV19 and TRBJ1-2; TRBD1 might be the D (6 bases). V was trimmed by 7 bases and J by 1 base, leaving 22 bases between them. Germline V lookup: CDR1 LNHDA, CDR2 SQIVND (reference sequence). This CDR3 is built from 17 residues. In nucleotides, the CDR3 is TGTGCCAGTACCCAGGGGAACCCACTACCCTTTAACTATGGCTACACCTTC. Translation: CASTQGNPLPFNYGYTF.

The rearrangement links TRBV28 to TRBJ1-1, with D hard to call. Germline V CDR1 and CDR2: MDHEN, SYDVKM. V lost 3 bases and J lost 5, with 16 bases in between. CDR3 size: 15 residues. DNA for the CDR3: TGTGCCAGCAGTTTGGGCAGGCCGTTAAGGACTGAAGCTTTCTTT. Translation gives CASSLGRPLRTEAFF.

This chain links TRBV19 with TRBJ1-1; TRBD1 might be the D (5 bases). The CDR3 is made up of 14 amino acids. In germline, CDR1 is LNHDA, CDR2 SQIVND (reference sequence). V lost 1 base to trimming and J lost 4 bases, with 10 bases between them. CDR3 in amino acids: CASSIVQGRTEAFF. The CDR3 DNA reads TGTGCCAGTAGTATAGTCCAGGGCCGCACTGAAGCTTTCTTT.

The chain has TRBV13 and TRBJ1-4; 8 nucleotides match TRBD1. Trimming took 1 base from V and 8 from J; bases not matched to a gene: 9. From germline, CDR1 is PRHDT and CDR2 FYEKMQ (reference sequence). The CDR3 consists of 16 residues. CDR3 sequence: CASSLAQTGEGEKLFF. CDR3 sequence (DNA): TGTGCCAGCAGCTTAGCCCAGACAGGGGAGGGAGAAAAACTGTTTTTT.

The gene calls are TRBV10-3 and TRBJ2-5; TRBD1 matches 8 bases. The CDR3 contains 15 residues. Germline-derived CDR1 and CDR2 are ENHRY and SYGVKD. Trimming removed 6 bases from V and 2 bases from J; junction bases left unmatched: 8. The CDR3 DNA follows: TGTGCCATCAGGACGGACAGGGTATCTCAAGAGACCCAGTACTTC. It yields the protein CAIRTDRVSQETQYF.

The gene calls are TRBV7-2 and TRBJ1-4, with D maybe TRBD1 (5 bases). V was clipped by 5 bases and J by 4 bases, with 14 bases between them. Germline loops: CDR1 SGHTA, CDR2 FQGNSA. The CDR3 is 15 amino acids. CDR3 loop: CASSPWARVNEKLFF. The CDR3, as DNA: TGTGCCAGCAGCCCATGGGCCAGGGTTAATGAAAAACTGTTTTTT.

The chain couples TRBV10-2 to TRBJ2-1; perhaps TRBD2 as D (6 bases). There are 19 residues in the CDR3. Per germline, CDR1 WSHSY and CDR2 SAAADI. V dropped 0 bases and J dropped 6 bases, with 24 bases sitting between them. The DNA of the CDR3 is TGCGCCAGCAGTGAGTCTGCTTTCGGAGGGAAGATATCGGGCAATGAGCAGTTCTTC. Translated, it gives CASSESAFGGKISGNEQFF.

The chain uses TRBV7-3 and TRBJ2-3; 10 positions agree with TRBD2. CDR3 length: 16 amino acids. J gave up 2 bases and V 5 bases, and 7 bases lay outside the gene matches. Germline assignment: CDR1 SGHTA and CDR2 FQGTGA. This CDR3 reads CASSASSGGSTDTQYF. The CDR3 DNA reads as TGTGCCAGCAGCGCTTCTAGCGGGGGATCCACAGATACGCAGTATTTT.